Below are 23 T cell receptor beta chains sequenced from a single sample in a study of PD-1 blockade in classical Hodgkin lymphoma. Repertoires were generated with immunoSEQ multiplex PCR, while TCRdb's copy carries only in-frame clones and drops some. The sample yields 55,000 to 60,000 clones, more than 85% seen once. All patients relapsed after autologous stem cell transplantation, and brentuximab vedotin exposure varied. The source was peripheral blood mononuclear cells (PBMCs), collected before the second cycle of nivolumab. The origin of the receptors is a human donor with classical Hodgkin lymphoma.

The CDR3: CASSTRTPTHNEQFF. In nucleotides, the CDR3 is TGTGCCAGTAGTACGAGAACCCCTACCCACAATGAGCAGTTCTTC. V is TRBV19 and J is TRBJ2-1; D unclear. The germline gives CDR1 LNHDA, CDR2 SQIVND (reference sequence). This CDR3 region has 15 residues. V was cut by 4 bases and J by 5 bases, with 15 bases left in between. The entire variable domain, with the rest obtained from reference TRBV19 and TRBJ2-1, is as follows: DGGITQSPKYLFRKEGQNVTLSCEQNLNHDAMYWYRQDPGQGLRLIYYSQIVNDFQKGDIAEGYSVSREKKESFPLTVTSAQKNPTAFYLCASSTRTPTHNEQFFGPGTRLTVL.

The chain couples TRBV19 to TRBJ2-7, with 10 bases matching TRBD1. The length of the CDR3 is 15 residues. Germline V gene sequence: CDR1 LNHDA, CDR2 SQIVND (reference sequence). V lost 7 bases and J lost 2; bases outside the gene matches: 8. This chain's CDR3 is CASKSGTGVAYEQYF. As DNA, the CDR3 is TGTGCCAGTAAATCCGGGACAGGGGTGGCCTACGAGCAGTACTTC.

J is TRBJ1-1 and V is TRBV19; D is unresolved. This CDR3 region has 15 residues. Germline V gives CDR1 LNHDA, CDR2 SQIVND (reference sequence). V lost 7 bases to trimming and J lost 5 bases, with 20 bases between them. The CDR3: CASTYGPGDGTEAFF. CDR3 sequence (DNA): TGTGCCAGTACCTATGGCCCCGGGGATGGGACTGAAGCTTTCTTT.

CDR3 sequence (DNA): TGCAGCGTCCAGGGGACCCACACCGGGGAGCTGTTTTTT. Its protein is CSVQGTHTGELFF. The rearrangement uses TRBV29-1 and TRBJ2-2, with a possible D match to TRBD1 (6 bases). The CDR3 has 13 amino acids. Germline CDR1 and CDR2: SQVTM and ANQGSEA. V was cut by 6 bases and J by 3 bases, with 11 bases left in between.

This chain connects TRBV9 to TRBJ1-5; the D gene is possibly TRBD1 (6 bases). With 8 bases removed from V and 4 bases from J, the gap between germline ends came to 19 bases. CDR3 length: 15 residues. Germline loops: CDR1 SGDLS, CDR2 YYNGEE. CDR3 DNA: TGTGCCAGTTCGGGCAGGGGTGTAGAGAATCAGCCCCAGCATTTT. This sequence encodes CASSGRGVENQPQHF.

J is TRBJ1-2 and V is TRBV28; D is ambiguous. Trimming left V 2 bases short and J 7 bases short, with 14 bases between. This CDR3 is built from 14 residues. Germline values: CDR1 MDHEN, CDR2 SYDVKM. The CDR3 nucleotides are TGTGCCAGCAGTTTAAGGGCAGGACTAGGTGGCTACACCTTC. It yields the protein CASSLRAGLGGYTF.

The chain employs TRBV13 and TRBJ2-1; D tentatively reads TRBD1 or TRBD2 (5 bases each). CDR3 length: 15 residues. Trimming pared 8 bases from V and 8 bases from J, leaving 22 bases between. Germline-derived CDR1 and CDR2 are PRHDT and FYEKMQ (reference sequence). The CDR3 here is CASDLRGAPPDEQFF. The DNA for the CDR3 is TGTGCCAGCGACCTCCGAGGGGCACCCCCCGATGAGCAGTTCTTC.

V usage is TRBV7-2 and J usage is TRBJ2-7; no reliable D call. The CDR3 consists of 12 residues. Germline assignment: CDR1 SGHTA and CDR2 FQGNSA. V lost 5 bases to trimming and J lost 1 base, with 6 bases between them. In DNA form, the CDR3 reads TGTGCCAGCAGCATTCCTTCCTACGAGCAGTACTTC. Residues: CASSIPSYEQYF.

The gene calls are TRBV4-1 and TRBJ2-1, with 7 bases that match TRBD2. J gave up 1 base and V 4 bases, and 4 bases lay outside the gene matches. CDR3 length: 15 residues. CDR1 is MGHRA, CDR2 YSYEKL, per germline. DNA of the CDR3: TGCGCCAGCAGCCTGTTGCGGGAGTCCTACAATGAGCAGTTCTTC. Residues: CASSLLRESYNEQFF.

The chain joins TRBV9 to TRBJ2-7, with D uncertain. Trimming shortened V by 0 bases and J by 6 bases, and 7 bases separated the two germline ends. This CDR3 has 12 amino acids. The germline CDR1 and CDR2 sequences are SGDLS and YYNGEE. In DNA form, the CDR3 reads TGTGCCAGCAGCGTAGCCTTCAGCGAGCAGTACTTC. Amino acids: CASSVAFSEQYF.

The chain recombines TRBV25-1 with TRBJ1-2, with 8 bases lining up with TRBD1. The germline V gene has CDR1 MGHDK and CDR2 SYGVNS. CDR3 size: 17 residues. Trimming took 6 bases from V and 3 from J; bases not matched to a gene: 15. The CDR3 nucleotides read TGTGCCAGCAGCGATACCCCCGGGACAGGTTCCCACTATGGCTACACCTTC. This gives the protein CASSDTPGTGSHYGYTF.

Here the CDR3 DNA reads TGTGCCAGCAGTCCCCGCAGGGGAAATTGGGTCTACGAGCAGTACTTC. This translates into CASSPRRGNWVYEQYF. The rearrangement links TRBV27 to TRBJ2-7; maybe TRBD1 (6 bases). The CDR3 has 16 residues. Germline CDR1 MNHEY, CDR2 SMNVEV (reference sequence). V lost 5 bases and J 3 bases, leaving 20 bases between the germline ends.

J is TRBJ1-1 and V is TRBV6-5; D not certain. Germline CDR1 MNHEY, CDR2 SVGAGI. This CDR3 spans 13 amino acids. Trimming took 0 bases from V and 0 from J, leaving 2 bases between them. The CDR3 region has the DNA TGTGCCAGCAGTTACTCTATGAACACTGAAGCTTTCTTT. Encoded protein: CASSYSMNTEAFF.

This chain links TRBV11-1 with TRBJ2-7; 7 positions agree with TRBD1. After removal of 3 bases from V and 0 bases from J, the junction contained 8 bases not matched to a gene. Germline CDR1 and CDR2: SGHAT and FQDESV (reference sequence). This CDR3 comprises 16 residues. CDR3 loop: CASSFPVGTASYEQYF. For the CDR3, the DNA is TGTGCCAGCAGCTTTCCCGTCGGGACAGCCTCCTACGAGCAGTACTTC. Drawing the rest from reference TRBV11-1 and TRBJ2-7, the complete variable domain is EAEVAQSPRYKITEKSQAVAFWCDPISGHATLYWYRQILGQGPELLVQFQDESVVDDSQLPKDRFSAERLKGVDSTLKIQPAELGDSAMYLCASSFPVGTASYEQYFGPGTRLTVT.

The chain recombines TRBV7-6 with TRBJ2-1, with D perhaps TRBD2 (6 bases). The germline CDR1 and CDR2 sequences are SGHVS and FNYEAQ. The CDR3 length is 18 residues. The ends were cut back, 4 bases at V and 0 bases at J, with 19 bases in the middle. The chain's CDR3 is CASSSPRWGESSYNEQFF. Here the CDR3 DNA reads TGTGCCAGCAGCTCACCTAGATGGGGGGAAAGCTCCTACAATGAGCAGTTCTTC.

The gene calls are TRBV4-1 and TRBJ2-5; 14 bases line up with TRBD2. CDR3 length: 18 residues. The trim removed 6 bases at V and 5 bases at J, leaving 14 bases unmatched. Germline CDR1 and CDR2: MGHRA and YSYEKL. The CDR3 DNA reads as TGCGCCAGCAGTCTTGGCCTGCCGGGACTAGCGGGGGTGGAGACCCAGTACTTC. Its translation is CASSLGLPGLAGVETQYF.

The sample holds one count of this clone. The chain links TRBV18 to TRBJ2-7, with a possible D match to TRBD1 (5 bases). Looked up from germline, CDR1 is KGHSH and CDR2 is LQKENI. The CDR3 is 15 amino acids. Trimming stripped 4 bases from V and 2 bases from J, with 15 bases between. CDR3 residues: CASSRTGREPYEQYF. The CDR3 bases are TGTGCCAGCTCACGAACGGGCAGGGAACCCTACGAGCAGTACTTC.

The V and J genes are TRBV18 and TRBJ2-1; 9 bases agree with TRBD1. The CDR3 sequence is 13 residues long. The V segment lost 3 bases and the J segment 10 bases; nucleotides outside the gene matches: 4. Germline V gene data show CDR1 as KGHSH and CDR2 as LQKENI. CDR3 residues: CASSPTDRGEQFF. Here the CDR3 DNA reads TGTGCCAGCTCACCTACTGACAGGGGGGAGCAGTTCTTC.

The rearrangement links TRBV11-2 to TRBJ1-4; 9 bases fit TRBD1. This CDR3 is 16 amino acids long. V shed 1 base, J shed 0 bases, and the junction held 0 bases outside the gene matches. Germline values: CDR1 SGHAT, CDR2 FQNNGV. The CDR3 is CASSLGTGATNEKLFF. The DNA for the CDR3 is TGTGCCAGCAGCTTAGGGACAGGGGCAACTAATGAAAAACTGTTTTTT. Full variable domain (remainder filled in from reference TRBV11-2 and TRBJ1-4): EAGVAQSPRYKIIEKRQSVAFWCNPISGHATLYWYQQILGQGPKLLIQFQNNGVVDDSQLPKDRFSAERLKGVDSTLKIQPAKLEDSAVYLCASSLGTGATNEKLFFGSGTQLSVL.

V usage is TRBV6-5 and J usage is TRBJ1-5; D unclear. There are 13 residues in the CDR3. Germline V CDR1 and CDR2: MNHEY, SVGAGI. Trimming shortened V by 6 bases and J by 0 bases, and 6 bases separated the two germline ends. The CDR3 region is CASRYGSNQPQHF. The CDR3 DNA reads TGTGCCAGCAGGTACGGTAGCAATCAGCCCCAGCATTTT.

DNA for the CDR3: TGTGCCAGCCCTGCGGAGTACTTC. Protein product: CASPAEYF. The chain has TRBV7-9 and TRBJ2-7; D remains ambiguous. V was trimmed by 8 bases and J by 11 bases, leaving 7 bases between them. In germline, CDR1 is SEHNR, CDR2 FQNEAQ (reference sequence). The CDR3 has 8 amino acids.

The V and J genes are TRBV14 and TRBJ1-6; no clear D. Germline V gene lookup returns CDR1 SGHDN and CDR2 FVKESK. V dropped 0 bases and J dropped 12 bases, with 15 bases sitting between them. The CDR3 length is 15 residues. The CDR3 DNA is TGTGCCAGCAGCCAAGACGGTCGAGGGATCCAACCCCTCCACTTT. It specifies CASSQDGRGIQPLHF.

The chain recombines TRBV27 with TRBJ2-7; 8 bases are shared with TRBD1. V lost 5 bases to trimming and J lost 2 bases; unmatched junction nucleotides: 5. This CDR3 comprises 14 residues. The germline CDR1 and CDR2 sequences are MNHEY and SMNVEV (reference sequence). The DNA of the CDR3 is TGTGCCAGCAGTGGACAGGACAGGGCCTACGAGCAGTACTTC. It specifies CASSGQDRAYEQYF.